This TCR beta chain emerged from a study of blood T cells in healthy people across ages (dated by TCRdb to 2013 to 2016). About the study as a whole: In model experiments, template switching captured about one uniquely barcoded TCR beta cDNA molecule for every two T cells. The study measured age-related changes in TCR beta repertoire diversity using deep sequencing normalized with unique cDNA molecular identifiers. The donors were split into four age groups: young (average around 16 years), middle-aged (roughly 40), aged (more than 60) and long-lived (under 85). Donors of different ages were randomly distributed across sequencing lanes to avoid experimental bias. Using the same blood draw, the study looked at two additional independent replicas of 1 million unique cDNA reads for two donors, one aged 18 to 29 and the other aged 80 or older. Broader findings and caveats from the paper: Observed TCR beta diversity per million T cells fell roughly linearly with age, and a significant reduction was already apparent by age roughly 40. Compared with the aged group, more naive CD4+ T cells, fewer expanded clones and increased TCR diversity were shown by the long-lived group, suggesting age selection. Since profiling was done on bulk unsorted PBMCs, naive and antigen-experienced compartments could not be conclusively compared. There was a strong correlation between observed TCR beta diversity and the percentage of naive T cells measured by flow cytometry. The CMV infection status of donors was not known, potentially confounding age-related changes in expanded clonotypes. Estimates of total diversity based on one million sequenced T cells were considered lower bounds and underestimates.

As regards this clonotype: The clone's antigen remains unknown. At one boundary the junction diverges from the germline segment, which might be a read error.

Donors were a few dozen systemically healthy Caucasian individuals from Russia aged roughly 6 to 95 years. Each donor gave about 11 milliliters of peripheral blood, drawn into EDTA-treated Vacutainer tubes. Ficoll-Paque density-gradient centrifugation was used to isolate PBMCs, with at least 6 million obtained per sample. Trizol reagent was used to extract total RNA from the PBMCs, yielding at least 6 micrograms per sample. For every donor, flow cytometry on a PBMC aliquot measured the percentage of naive CD45RAhigh/CD27high T cells. Library preparation used 5' RACE. A second PCR of about 7 to 12 cycles was performed with a sample-barcoded 5' primer and a J-beta primer mix. Each TCR beta cDNA molecule received a unique molecular identifier from a template-switch 5' adaptor carrying 12 random nucleotides. Each sample yielded at least 2.5 million CDR3-containing paired-end reads. All of the RNA was converted into first-strand cDNA using the Mint cDNA synthesis kit, with a TRBC-specific oligonucleotide serving as the primer. All cDNA was treated with uracil-DNA glycosylase and then went through a first 18-cycle PCR with the universal primers M1SS and BC2_uni_R. The source study handled its data this way. Each sample was normalized by randomly selecting 1 million high-quality reads, each carrying a distinct molecular identifier. Instead of being binned into consensus sequences, reads with shared molecular identifiers were discarded. MiTCR, run with a Q25 quality threshold and the strictest error-elimination algorithm, handled CDR3 identification, clonotype clustering and error correction. A nonparametric unseen species model with Euler transformation was used to estimate lower-bound total TCR beta diversity. In TCRdb, the public reads were trimmed at Q25 with fastp and aligned with MiXCR, with productive beta chains retained. Each CDR3 protein appears once, grouped with its most common genes and DNA. It is TCRdb's table, rather than the study itself, that gives the V and J calls and clone size. This sample holds approximately 2,000,000 distinct CDR3 sequences; 39% were observed only once. The ten largest clones represent roughly 23% of the sample.

The origin of this receptor is a human donor in good health. The material sequenced was blood.

At the DNA level, the sequence is TGCGCCGGCAGCGCCCTGGGGGGTAGCACTGAAGCTTTCTTT. Translation gives CAGSALGGSTEAFF. The chain links TRBV5-1 with TRBJ1-1, and possibly TRBD1, on 5 matching bases. CDR1 is given as SGHRS and CDR2 as YFSETQ, both from the germline V gene. Counted from cysteine to phenylalanine, this CDR3 has 14 amino acids. The CDR3 DNA has 42 bases and is translated from base 1. With all but the CDR3 taken from the reference TRBV5-1 and TRBJ1-1 genes, the full variable domain is: KAGVTQTPRYLIKTRGQQVTLSCSPISGHRSVSWYQQTPGQGLQFLFEYFSETQRNKGNFPGRFSGRQFSNSRSEMNVSTLELGDSALYLCAGSALGGSTEAFFGQGTRLTVV.